This T cell receptor beta chain was recorded in a study of T cells in Graves' hyperthyroidism and ophthalmopathy. RNA transcripts gave rise to amplified TCR beta CDR3 regions. An initial round of RT-PCR targeting the TCR CDR3 relied on the HTBI primer set. Each CDR3 protein gets one entry after TCRdb re-called the multiplex PCR reads with MiXCR. This sample has 550,000 to 700,000 distinct CDR3 sequences, with about 15% found just once. V gave up 7 bases and J gave up 8 bases, with 14 bases separating them. Per the germline V gene, CDR1 is LNHDA and CDR2 is SQIVND (reference sequence). This CDR3 is built from 12 residues. This clonotype appeared many times.

Sequencing used blood. The chain joins TRBV19 to TRBJ1-2; D is perhaps TRBD1 (6 bases). This clonotype originated in a woman in her thirties or forties with Graves' ophthalmopathy. CDR3 DNA sequence: TGTGCCAGTACGGACCAGGGGAACGGCTACACCTTC. It encodes CASTDQGNGYTF. Full variable domain (rest looked up from reference TRBV19 and TRBJ1-2): DGGITQSPKYLFRKEGQNVTLSCEQNLNHDAMYWYRQDPGQGLRLIYYSQIVNDFQKGDIAEGYSVSREKKESFPLTVTSAQKNPTAFYLCASTDQGNGYTFGSGTRLTVV.